This T cell receptor beta chain was found in a study of OX40 agonist ivuxolimab in advanced cancers. The overall study: Participants could have had prior anti-PD-1, anti-PD-L1 or anti-CTLA-4 therapy, and approximately 40% had some. The study's findings and limits: Average numbers of expanded clones were greater in CD8+ T cells than in CD4+.

V was cut by 4 bases and J by 3 bases, with 13 bases left in between. Germline V gives CDR1 SGHRS, CDR2 YFSETQ. The CDR3 has 14 amino acids. On this clone: The antigen remains undetermined.

Patients with a history of autoimmune disease or on systemic immunosuppression were excluded. The sampling schedule covered blood at baseline, cycle 4 day 1, and cycle 7 day 1. Here immunoSEQ multiplex PCR was the method, and the copy in TCRdb shows in-frame clones only, minus some. The table has tens of thousands of clones, under 90% seen once. The chain uses TRBV5-1 and TRBJ2-5; no firm D call. The sequence came from an adult with an advanced solid tumor such as melanoma, head and neck, liver or kidney cancer. The starting material was CD4+ or CD8+ T cells sorted from blood, obtained in a trial of the OX40 agonist ivuxolimab. Here the CDR3 DNA reads TGCGCCAGCAGCCGCGACTCGGGCAAAGAGACCCAGTACTTC. Translated: CASSRDSGKETQYF. The entire variable domain, with the rest obtained from reference TRBV5-1 and TRBJ2-5, is as follows: KAGVTQTPRYLIKTRGQQVTLSCSPISGHRSVSWYQQTPGQGLQFLFEYFSETQRNKGNFPGRFSGRQFSNSRSEMNVSTLELGDSALYLCASSRDSGKETQYFGPGTRLLVL.